This T cell receptor beta chain was documented in a study of graft-versus-host responses after intestinal transplantation. In the study overall: All recipients were transplanted with multivisceral, liver-intestinal, or isolated intestinal grafts.

The protocol was immunoSEQ multiplex PCR, while the TCRdb copy is restricted to in-frame clones and leaves out a portion. The table has tens of thousands of clones, around nine tenths seen once; the top ten hold less than 0.4%. CDR1 is MGHDK, CDR2 SYGVNS, per germline. This CDR3 spans 13 amino acids. Deletions cut 3 bases from V and 10 bases from J, with 15 bases between. Notes on the study in general: Across patients carrying graft-donor T cell macrochimerism, allografts held high graft-versus-host to host-versus-graft clonal ratios.

To note about this clone: The antigen is not known.

This TCR was sampled from a human donor who received an intestinal transplant. Sample: unstimulated CD4+ T cells sorted from spleen or lymph node cells, taken before intestinal transplant. The genes are TRBV25-1 and TRBJ1-1; D is unclear. The CDR3 region is CASSDLTLSLAFF. Here the CDR3 DNA reads TGTGCCAGCAGTGACCTCACACTATCGCTAGCTTTCTTT. The whole variable domain, remainder taken from reference TRBV25-1 and TRBJ1-1, is EADIYQTPRYLVIGTGKKITLECSQTMGHDKMYWYQQDPGMELHLIHYSYGVNSTEKGDLSSESTVSRIRTEHFPLTLESARPSHTSQYLCASSDLTLSLAFFGQGTRLTVV.